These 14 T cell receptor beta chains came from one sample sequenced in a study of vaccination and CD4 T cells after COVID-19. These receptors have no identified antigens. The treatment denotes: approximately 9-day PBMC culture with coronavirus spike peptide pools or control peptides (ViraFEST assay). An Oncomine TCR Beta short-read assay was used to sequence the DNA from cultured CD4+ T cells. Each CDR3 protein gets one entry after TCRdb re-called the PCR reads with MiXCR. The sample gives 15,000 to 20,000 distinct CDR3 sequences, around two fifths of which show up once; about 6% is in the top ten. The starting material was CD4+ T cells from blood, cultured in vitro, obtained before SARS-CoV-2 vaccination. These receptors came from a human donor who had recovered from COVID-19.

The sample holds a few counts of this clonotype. CDR3 sequence (DNA): TGCAGTGCTAGCGGGAGTCGCACAGATACGCAGTATTTT. This encodes CSASGSRTDTQYF. The chain has TRBV20-1 and TRBJ2-3; tentatively, D is TRBD2 (6 bases). CDR3 size: 13 residues. CDR1 DFQATT and CDR2 SNEGSKA come from the germline V gene (reference sequence). With 3 bases removed from V and 1 base from J, the gap between germline ends came to 8 bases.

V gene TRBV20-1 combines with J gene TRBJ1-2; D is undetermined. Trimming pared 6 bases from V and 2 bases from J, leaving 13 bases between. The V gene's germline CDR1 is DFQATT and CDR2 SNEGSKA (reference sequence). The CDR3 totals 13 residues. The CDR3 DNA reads TGCAGTGCCCCCTTGGTAGGGAACTATGGCTACACCTTC. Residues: CSAPLVGNYGYTF.

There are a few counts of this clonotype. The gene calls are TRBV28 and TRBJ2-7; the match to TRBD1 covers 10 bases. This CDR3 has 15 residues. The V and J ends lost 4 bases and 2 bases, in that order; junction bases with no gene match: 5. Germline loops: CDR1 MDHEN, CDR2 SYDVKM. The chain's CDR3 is CASSSRQGAPYEQYF. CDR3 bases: TGTGCCAGCAGTTCCCGACAGGGGGCTCCCTACGAGCAGTACTTC. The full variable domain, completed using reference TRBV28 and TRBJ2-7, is DVKVTQSSRYLVKRTGEKVFLECVQDMDHENMFWYRQDPGLGLRLIYFSYDVKMKEKGDIPEGYSVSREKKERFSLILESASTNQTSMYLCASSSRQGAPYEQYFGPGTRLTVT.

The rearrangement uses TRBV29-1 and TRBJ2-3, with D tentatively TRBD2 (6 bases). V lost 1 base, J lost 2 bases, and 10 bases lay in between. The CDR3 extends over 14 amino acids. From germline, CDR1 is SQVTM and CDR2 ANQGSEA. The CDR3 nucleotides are TGCAGCGTTGAAGCGGGAGTTACCACAGATACGCAGTATTTT. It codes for CSVEAGVTTDTQYF.

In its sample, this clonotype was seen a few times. CDR3 amino acids: CASRTTALRQGGVHYGYTF. DNA for the CDR3: TGTGCCAGCAGGACCACAGCCCTCCGACAGGGAGGAGTGCACTATGGCTACACCTTC. This chain connects TRBV7-9 to TRBJ1-2; 7 positions agree with TRBD1. Germline-derived CDR1 and CDR2 are SEHNR and FQNEAQ (reference sequence). The CDR3 has 19 residues. J was trimmed by 3 bases and V by 6 bases; bases with no gene match: 22.

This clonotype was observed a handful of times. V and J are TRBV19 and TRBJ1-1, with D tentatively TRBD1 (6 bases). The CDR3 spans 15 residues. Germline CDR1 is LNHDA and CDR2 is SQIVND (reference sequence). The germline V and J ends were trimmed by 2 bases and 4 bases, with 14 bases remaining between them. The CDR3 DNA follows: TGTGCCAGTAGTATATGGTCGGACAGAATCACTGAAGCTTTCTTT. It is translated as CASSIWSDRITEAFF.

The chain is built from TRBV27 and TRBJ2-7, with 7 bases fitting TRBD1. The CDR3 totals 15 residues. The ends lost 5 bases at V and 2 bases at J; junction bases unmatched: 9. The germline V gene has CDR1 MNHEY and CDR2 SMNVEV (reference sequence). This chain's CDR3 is CASSASGTDPYEQYF. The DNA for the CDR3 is TGTGCCAGCAGTGCGTCCGGGACAGATCCCTACGAGCAGTACTTC.

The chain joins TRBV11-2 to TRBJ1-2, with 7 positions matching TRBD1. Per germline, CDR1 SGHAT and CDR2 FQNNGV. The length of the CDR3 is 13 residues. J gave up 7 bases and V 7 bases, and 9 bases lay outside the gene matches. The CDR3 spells CASTSGRGSGYTF. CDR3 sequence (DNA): TGTGCCAGCACCTCGGGCAGGGGGAGTGGCTACACCTTC.

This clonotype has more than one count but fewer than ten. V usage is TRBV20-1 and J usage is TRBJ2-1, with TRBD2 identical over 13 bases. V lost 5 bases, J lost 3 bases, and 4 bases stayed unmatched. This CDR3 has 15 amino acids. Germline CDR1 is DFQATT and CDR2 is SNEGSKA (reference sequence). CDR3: CSAERLAGGYNEQFF. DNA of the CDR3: TGCAGTGCTGAACGACTAGCGGGGGGCTACAATGAGCAGTTCTTC.

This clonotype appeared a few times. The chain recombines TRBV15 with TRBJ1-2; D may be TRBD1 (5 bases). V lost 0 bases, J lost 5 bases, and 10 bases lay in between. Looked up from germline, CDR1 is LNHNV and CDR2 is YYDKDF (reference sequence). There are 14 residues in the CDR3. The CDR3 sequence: CATSRDRVLYGYTF. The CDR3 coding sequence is TGTGCCACCAGCAGAGACAGGGTTTTATATGGCTACACCTTC.

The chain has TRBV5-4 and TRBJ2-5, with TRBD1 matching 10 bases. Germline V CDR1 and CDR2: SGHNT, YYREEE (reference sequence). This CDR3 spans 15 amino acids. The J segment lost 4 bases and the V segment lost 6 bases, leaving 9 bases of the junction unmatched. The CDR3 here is CASTPGDRGLETQYF. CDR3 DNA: TGTGCCAGCACCCCTGGGGACAGGGGCCTAGAGACCCAGTACTTC.

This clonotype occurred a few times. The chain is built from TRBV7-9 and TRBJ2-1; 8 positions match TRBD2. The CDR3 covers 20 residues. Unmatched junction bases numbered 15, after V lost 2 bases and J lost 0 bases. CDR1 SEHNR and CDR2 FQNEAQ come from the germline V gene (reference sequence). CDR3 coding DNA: TGTGCCAGCAGCTTACGAAATAGCGGGGTTCCTAATAGCTCCTACAATGAGCAGTTCTTC. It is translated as CASSLRNSGVPNSSYNEQFF.

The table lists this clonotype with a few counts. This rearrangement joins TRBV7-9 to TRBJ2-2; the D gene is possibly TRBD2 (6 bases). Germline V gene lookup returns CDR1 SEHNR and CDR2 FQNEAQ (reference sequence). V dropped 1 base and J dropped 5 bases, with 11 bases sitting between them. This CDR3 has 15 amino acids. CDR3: CASSLGLATTGELFF. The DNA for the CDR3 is TGTGCCAGCAGCTTAGGGCTAGCGACGACCGGGGAGCTGTTTTTT.

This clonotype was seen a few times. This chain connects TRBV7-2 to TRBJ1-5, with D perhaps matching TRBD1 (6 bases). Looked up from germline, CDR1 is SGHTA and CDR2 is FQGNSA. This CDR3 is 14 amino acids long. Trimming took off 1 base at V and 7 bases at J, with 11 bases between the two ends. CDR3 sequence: CASSLDTGYQPQHF. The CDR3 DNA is TGTGCCAGCAGCTTAGATACAGGGTACCAGCCCCAGCATTTT.